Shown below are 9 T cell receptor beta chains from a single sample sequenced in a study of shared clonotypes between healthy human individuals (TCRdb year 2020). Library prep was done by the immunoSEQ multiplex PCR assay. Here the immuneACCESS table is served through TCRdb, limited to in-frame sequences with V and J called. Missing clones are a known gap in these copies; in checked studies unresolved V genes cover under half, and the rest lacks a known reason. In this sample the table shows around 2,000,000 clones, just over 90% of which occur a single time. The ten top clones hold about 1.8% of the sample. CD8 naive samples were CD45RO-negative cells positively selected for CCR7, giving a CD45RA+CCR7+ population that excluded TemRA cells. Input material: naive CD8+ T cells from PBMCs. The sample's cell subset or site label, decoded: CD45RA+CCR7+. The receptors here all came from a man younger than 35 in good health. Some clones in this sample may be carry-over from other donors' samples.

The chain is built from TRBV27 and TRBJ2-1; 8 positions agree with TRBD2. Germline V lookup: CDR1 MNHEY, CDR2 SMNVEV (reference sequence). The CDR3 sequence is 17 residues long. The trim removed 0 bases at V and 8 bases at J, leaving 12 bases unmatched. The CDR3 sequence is CASSLSPWAGGWDEQFF. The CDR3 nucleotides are TGTGCCAGCAGTTTATCCCCATGGGCGGGAGGTTGGGATGAGCAGTTCTTC.

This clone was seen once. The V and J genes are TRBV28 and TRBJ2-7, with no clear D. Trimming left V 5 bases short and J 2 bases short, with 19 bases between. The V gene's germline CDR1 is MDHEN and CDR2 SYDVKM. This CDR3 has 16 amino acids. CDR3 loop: CASSGSAGPQPYEQYF. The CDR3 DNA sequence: TGTGCCAGCAGTGGGTCCGCCGGGCCGCAGCCCTACGAGCAGTACTTC.

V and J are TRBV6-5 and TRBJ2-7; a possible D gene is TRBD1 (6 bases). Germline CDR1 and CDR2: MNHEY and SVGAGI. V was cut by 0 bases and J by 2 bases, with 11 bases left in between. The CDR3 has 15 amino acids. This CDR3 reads CASSYSRTVPYEQYF. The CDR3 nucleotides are TGTGCCAGCAGTTACTCTCGGACAGTGCCCTACGAGCAGTACTTC.

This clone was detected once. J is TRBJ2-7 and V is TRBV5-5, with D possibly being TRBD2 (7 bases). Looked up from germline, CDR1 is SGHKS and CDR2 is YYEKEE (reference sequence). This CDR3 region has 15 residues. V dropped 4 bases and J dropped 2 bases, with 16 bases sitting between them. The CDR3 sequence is CASSLHEGGTYEQYF. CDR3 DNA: TGTGCCAGCAGCCTTCATGAGGGGGGGACCTACGAGCAGTACTTC.

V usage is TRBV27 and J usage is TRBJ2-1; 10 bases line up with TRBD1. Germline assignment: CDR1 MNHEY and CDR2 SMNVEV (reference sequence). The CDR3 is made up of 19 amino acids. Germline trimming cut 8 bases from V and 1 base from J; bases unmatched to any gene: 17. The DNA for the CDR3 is TGTGCCAGCTCCACCTCCGGGACAGGGGATCCCCTTTCCTACAATGAGCAGTTCTTC. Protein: CASSTSGTGDPLSYNEQFF.

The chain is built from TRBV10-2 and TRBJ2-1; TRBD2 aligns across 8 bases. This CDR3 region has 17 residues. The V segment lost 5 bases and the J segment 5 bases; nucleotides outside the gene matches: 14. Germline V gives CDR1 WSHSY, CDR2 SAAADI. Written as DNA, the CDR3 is TGCGCCAGCAGTTTACTCCGGGAGGGACTAGGTCACAATGAGCAGTTCTTC. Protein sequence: CASSLLREGLGHNEQFF.

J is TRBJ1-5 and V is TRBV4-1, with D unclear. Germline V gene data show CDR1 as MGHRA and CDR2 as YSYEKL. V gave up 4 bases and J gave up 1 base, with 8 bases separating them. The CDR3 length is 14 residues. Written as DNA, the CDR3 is TGCGCCAGCAGCCGCGGGGTGAGCAATCAGCCCCAGCATTTT. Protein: CASSRGVSNQPQHF.

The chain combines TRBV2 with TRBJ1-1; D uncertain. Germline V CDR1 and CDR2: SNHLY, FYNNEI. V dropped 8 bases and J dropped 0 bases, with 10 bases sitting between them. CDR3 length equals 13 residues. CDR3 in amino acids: CASAFGMNTEAFF. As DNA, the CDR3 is TGTGCCAGCGCCTTTGGGATGAACACTGAAGCTTTCTTT.

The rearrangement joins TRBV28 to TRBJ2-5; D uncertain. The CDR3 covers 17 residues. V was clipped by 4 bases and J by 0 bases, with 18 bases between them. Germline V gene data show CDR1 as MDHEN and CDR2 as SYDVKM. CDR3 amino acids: CASSSTPRRVYQETQYF. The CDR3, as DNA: TGTGCCAGCAGTTCTACCCCGCGGAGAGTGTACCAAGAGACCCAGTACTTC.